This T cell receptor beta chain originates from a study of OX40 agonist ivuxolimab in advanced cancers. Study-level information: The patients received ivuxolimab by intravenous route every 2 weeks at 0.01 to 10 mg/kg. Dose-escalation patients had hepatocellular carcinoma, melanoma, renal cell or head and neck cancer.

Blood draws occurred at baseline, cycle 4 day 1, and cycle 7 day 1. The study's findings and limits: Dosing at 0.1 to 3.0 mg/kg was accompanied by clonal expansion of CD4+ and CD8+ blood T cells by week 6.

Worth noting for this clone: The antigen remains undetermined.

Sequenced by immunoSEQ multiplex PCR; TCRdb stores in-frame clones only, minus some. This table holds tens of thousands of clones, around 80% found once. The material was CD4+ or CD8+ T cells sorted from blood, obtained in a trial of the OX40 agonist ivuxolimab. This clonotype originated in an adult with an advanced solid tumor such as melanoma, head and neck, liver or kidney cancer.

The CDR3: CASSVRDTANYGYTF. For the CDR3, the DNA is TGCGCCAGCAGTGTACGGGACACAGCTAACTATGGCTACACCTTC. The genes are TRBV10-1 and TRBJ1-2, with D possibly TRBD1 on 6 matching bases. The CDR3 totals 15 residues. Germline V gene data show CDR1 as WNHNN and CDR2 as SYGVQD (reference sequence). Between the trimmed V and J ends, which lost 4 bases and 0 bases, there was a span of 12 bases.